This note documents a single T cell receptor (beta chain) sequence. This clonotype was recorded many times. Its antigen remains unidentified. Within one base of it there is no much larger clone, and no base qualities were kept. Libraries were built with 5' RACE. Sequencing was performed on an Illumina HiSeq 2000. A universal primer binding site was added through template switching, and the final cDNA carried a unique molecular identifier so that TCR cDNA molecules could be counted accurately. Specific primers in the conserved constant-segment region were used to synthesize first-strand cDNA for the TCR alpha and beta chains. Each cDNA library was double barcoded, with a SMART-Mk sample barcode plus Illumina barcodes, to control for contamination. TruSeq adapter sequences and Illumina sample barcodes were added in two successive PCR steps. The Illumina HiSeq platform was used with custom primers to sequence TCR alpha and beta cDNA libraries. Concerning the study's data processing: MiGEC was used to process raw reads and extract unique molecular identifiers, and MiXCR was used to find CDR3 positions. For each individual, recombination models were inferred using an EM algorithm with the repgenHMM and IGoR tools. The tcR package in R was used for shared clonotype analysis, with sharing normalized by the product of cloneset sizes. Out-of-frame nonproductive sequences were analyzed to study raw recombination free of thymic and clonal selection effects. The public reads were reanalyzed by TCRdb: fastp trimming at Q25, MiXCR alignment, in-frame beta chains only. Each entry is one CDR3 protein sequence, shown with its most common DNA and genes. What appears here as the V and J calls and clone size reflects TCRdb's work, not the paper's. For this sample the table gives about 240,000 distinct CDR3 sequences, of which over 9.5% were detected only once. The ten largest clones capture approximately 11% of the sample.

The data are from a study of identical twins (dated by TCRdb to the mid-2010s). Background on the whole study: To test whether fetal clonotypes persist, the study used deep sequencing on TCR alpha and beta repertoires from monozygotic twins, unrelated adults of various ages, and cord blood. To rule out contamination, the twin experiments were replicated at different times with different library preparation protocols.

From cysteine to phenylalanine, the CDR3 is 12 amino acids long. Only CDR3 DNA remains: 36 bases, in frame from the first base. The germline V gene sets CDR1 to SGHRS and CDR2 to YFSETQ. Trimming costs V 1 base and J 5 bases, and their ends lie 7 bases apart. General findings and caveats noted by the study authors: Fewer insertions were carried by abundant cord blood beta clonotypes; a weaker similar trend was observed in young adult naive repertoires, while no such trend was observed in memory repertoires. Out-of-frame TCR alpha sequences shared between twins showed an excess of low generation-probability sequences compared with coincidental sharing between unrelated individuals. In monozygotic twins, recombination models systematically underestimated out-of-frame TCR alpha sharing, but the models matched the sharing seen between unrelated individuals. Zero-insertion analyses could be partly confounded by invariant T cells such as MAIT and iNKT, though diverse VJ usage argued against such confounding for most clonotypes. In beta out-of-frame sequences, excess twin sharing was weaker, because having fewer shared sequences lowered the signal-to-noise ratio. Because the same donors could not be followed over many years, the conclusions depended on cross-sectional statistical analysis.

Every donor in the study was a healthy Caucasian. Miltenyi CD45RO+ enrichment and human naive T-cell isolation kits were used to isolate memory (CD45RO+) and naive T cells from PBMC. This clonotype originated in a man in his fifties or sixties in good health. Source material: memory T cells sorted from blood. The sample's cell subset or site label is to be understood as: CD45RO+ enriched T cells. The chain is assembled from TRBV5-1 and TRBJ2-7; the D gene cannot be named for sure. CDR3 region: CASSLFADEQYF. The DNA is as follows: TGCGCCAGCAGCTTGTTTGCCGACGAGCAGTACTTC. With the portions outside the CDR3 filled from the reference TRBV5-1 and TRBJ2-7 genes, the complete variable region becomes KAGVTQTPRYLIKTRGQQVTLSCSPISGHRSVSWYQQTPGQGLQFLFEYFSETQRNKGNFPGRFSGRQFSNSRSEMNVSTLELGDSALYLCASSLFADEQYFGPGTRLTVT.